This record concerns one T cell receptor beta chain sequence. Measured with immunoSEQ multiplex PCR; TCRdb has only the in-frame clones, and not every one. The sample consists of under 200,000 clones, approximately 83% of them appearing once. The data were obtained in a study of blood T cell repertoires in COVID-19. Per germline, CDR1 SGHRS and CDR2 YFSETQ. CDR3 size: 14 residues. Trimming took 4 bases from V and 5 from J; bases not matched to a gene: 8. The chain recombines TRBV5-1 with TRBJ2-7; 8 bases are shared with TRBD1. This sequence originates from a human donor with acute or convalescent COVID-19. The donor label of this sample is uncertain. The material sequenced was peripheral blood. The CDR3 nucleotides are TGCGCCAGCAGCCCAGGGGGCCTCTACGACGAGCAGTACTTC. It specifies CASSPGGLYDEQYF.